A selection of T cell receptor beta chains follows, all from one sample in a study of blood T cell repertoires in COVID-19. TCRdb's table, derived via immunoSEQ multiplex PCR, lists solely in-frame clones and lacks some. The sample lists about 270,000 clones; around nine tenths were seen once. The sequenced sample consisted of PBMCs or T cells enriched from blood (not recorded which). All receptors derive from a woman under 30 who had recovered from COVID-19. Both conserved end residues are part of each CDR3. Fields, in order: clone size, CDR3 length, V gene, J gene, D gene, CDR3 protein, CDR3 DNA. D genes are given only for firm matches. Size tells how often a clone was seen (once, few, many) or the class of an expanded clone, and some rows leave it out.

once,14,TRBV7-8,TRBJ1-4,-,CASSLGAPNEKLFF,TGTGCCAGCAGCTTAGGGGCCCCTAATGAAAAACTGTTTTTT
-,14,TRBV18,TRBJ2-3,TRBD2,CASSPRGGSDTQYF,TGTGCCAGCTCACCCCGGGGGGGTTCAGATACGCAGTATTTT
-,14,TRBV10-1,TRBJ2-2,-,CASSEVKGAGELFF,TGCGCCAGCAGTGAGGTGAAGGGAGCCGGGGAGCTGTTTTTT
-,13,TRBV14,TRBJ2-5,-,CASSQIFEGTQYF,TGTGCCAGCAGCCAAATTTTCGAGGGGACCCAGTACTTC
few,14,TRBV15,TRBJ1-3,-,CATSGSSSGNTIYF,TGTGCCACCAGCGGCTCAAGCTCTGGAAACACCATATATTTT
-,19,TRBV6-2/TRBV6-3,TRBJ2-5,TRBD2,CASSYVRTGRLAGEETQYF,TGTGCCAGCAGTTACGTACGGACGGGTCGACTAGCGGGAGAAGAGACCCAGTACTTC
-,16,TRBV7-6,TRBJ2-2,-,CASSLVGMRGQEELFF,TGTGCCAGCAGCTTAGTGGGCATGCGGGGGCAGGAGGAGCTGTTTTTT
-,16,TRBV3-1/TRBV3-2,TRBJ2-2,-,CASSLVAGSHTGELFF,TGTGCCAGCAGCCTCGTCGCGGGGTCCCACACCGGGGAGCTGTTTTTT
-,15,TRBV24-1,TRBJ2-7,TRBD1,CATSDGTGFPYEQYF,TGTGCCACCAGTGATGGGACAGGGTTTCCCTACGAGCAGTACTTC
-,15,TRBV6-5,TRBJ1-2,TRBD1,CASSYSGTGGYGYTF,TGTGCCAGCAGTTACTCCGGGACAGGGGGCTATGGCTACACCTTC
-,18,TRBV5-1,TRBJ1-4,-,CASSLGETALATNEKLFF,TGCGCCAGCAGTTTGGGCGAAACAGCTCTTGCAACTAATGAAAAACTGTTTTTT
-,15,TRBV27,TRBJ1-1,-,CASSMTGYAGTEAFF,TGTGCCAGCAGTATGACAGGATATGCGGGCACTGAAGCTTTCTTT
-,16,TRBV4-1,TRBJ1-4,TRBD1,CASSQPGQGFGEKLFF,TGCGCCAGCAGCCAGCCCGGACAGGGGTTTGGGGAAAAACTGTTTTTT
-,15,TRBV6-6,TRBJ1-1,TRBD1,CASSYTSTGGGEAFF,TGTGCCAGCAGTTACACCTCGACAGGGGGAGGTGAAGCTTTCTTT
-,14,TRBV30,TRBJ1-1,-,CAWRQASPFTEAFF,TGTGCCTGGAGACAGGCATCACCGTTCACTGAAGCTTTCTTT
-,15,TRBV7-3,TRBJ2-7,TRBD1,CASSPDGTAAYEQYF,TGTGCCAGCAGCCCTGACGGGACAGCAGCCTACGAGCAGTACTTC
-,10,TRBV2,TRBJ2-7,-,CASGGREQYF,TGTGCCAGCGGAGGGCGCGAGCAGTACTTC
-,14,TRBV30,TRBJ1-4,-,CAWSLGGTNEKLFF,TGTGCCTGGAGTCTGGGAGGAACTAATGAAAAACTGTTTTTT
once,15,TRBV6-5,TRBJ2-5,TRBD2,CASSKRGVIQETQYF,TGTGCCAGCAGTAAACGGGGGGTAATACAAGAGACCCAGTACTTC
-,15,TRBV7-9,TRBJ2-2,-,CASSLRGSATGELFF,TGTGCCAGCAGCTTAAGGGGTTCGGCCACCGGGGAGCTGTTTTTT
-,15,TRBV30,TRBJ2-5,TRBD1,CAWSTPSGGRGTQYF,TGTGCCTGGTCCACACCATCAGGGGGCCGGGGGACCCAGTACTTC
-,13,TRBV7-9,TRBJ1-1,TRBD1,CASSPTGITEAFF,TGTGCCAGCAGCCCGACAGGGATCACTGAAGCTTTCTTT
-,15,TRBV5-4,TRBJ1-1,-,CASSARGPFGTEAFF,TGTGCCAGCAGCGCCAGGGGCCCTTTTGGCACTGAAGCTTTCTTT
-,15,TRBV7-2,TRBJ2-7,-,CASSLAIPDSYEQYF,TGTGCCAGCAGCTTAGCTATCCCGGACAGCTACGAGCAGTACTTC
-,12,TRBV10-3,TRBJ2-7,-,CAISRGADEQYF,TGTGCCATCAGCAGGGGCGCCGACGAGCAGTACTTC
-,15,TRBV11-2,TRBJ2-5,TRBD1,CASSLTYRGRETQYF,TGTGCCAGCAGCTTAACTTACAGGGGGCGGGAGACCCAGTACTTC
-,15,TRBV7-6,TRBJ2-7,TRBD1,CASSYGPGQGYEQYF,TGTGCCAGCAGTTACGGCCCGGGACAGGGATACGAGCAGTACTTC
few,14,TRBV2,TRBJ1-3,-,CASIRGSSGNTIYF,TGTGCCAGCATCCGGGGGAGCTCTGGAAACACCATATATTTT
-,12,TRBV30,TRBJ1-2,-,CAGGGVNYGYTF,TGTGCCGGGGGAGGAGTTAACTATGGCTACACCTTC
-,17,TRBV5-5,TRBJ1-1,-,CASSSSTGTISNTEAFF,TGTGCCAGCAGCTCGTCGACCGGGACAATCTCGAACACTGAAGCTTTCTTT
-,14,TRBV7-9,TRBJ2-2,-,CASSLKQDTGELFF,TGTGCCAGCAGCTTAAAACAGGACACCGGGGAGCTGTTTTTT
-,15,TRBV7-2,TRBJ2-3,TRBD2,CASSPVAGGPDTQYF,TGTGCCAGCAGCCCGGTAGCGGGGGGGCCAGATACGCAGTATTTT
once,15,TRBV29-1,TRBJ2-5,TRBD1,CSAYPPGTGKETQYF,TGCAGCGCCTACCCCCCCGGGACAGGGAAGGAGACCCAGTACTTC
-,12,TRBV21-1,TRBJ2-1,-,CASSNRVAEQFF,TGTGCCAGCAGCAACAGGGTTGCTGAGCAGTTCTTC
-,13,TRBV24-1,TRBJ1-5,-,CATSDISDQPQHF,TGTGCCACCAGTGATATTTCGGATCAGCCCCAGCATTTT
-,16,TRBV2,TRBJ1-5,-,CASSEAGVGSNQPQHF,TGTGCCAGCAGCGAAGCAGGGGTTGGTAGCAATCAGCCCCAGCATTTT
-,14,TRBV13,TRBJ2-5,-,CASSLGLVQETQYF,TGTGCCAGCAGCTTAGGACTAGTCCAAGAGACCCAGTACTTC
once,17,TRBV28,TRBJ2-2,TRBD2,CASSLNREGRPPGELFF,TGTGCCAGCAGTTTAAATCGGGAGGGCCGACCCCCCGGGGAGCTGTTTTTT
-,14,TRBV10-1,TRBJ1-2,-,CASTERGGGYGYTF,TGCGCCAGCACTGAGCGGGGGGGCGGCTATGGCTACACCTTC
-,14,TRBV19,TRBJ2-7,TRBD1,CASSPGQGVHEQYF,TGTGCCAGTAGTCCGGGACAGGGGGTCCACGAGCAGTACTTC
once,15,TRBV4-2,TRBJ1-6,-,CASSFPQGVESPLHF,TGTGCCAGCAGCTTCCCACAGGGTGTTGAATCACCCCTCCACTTT
-,15,TRBV28,TRBJ2-7,-,CASSSPTGIAYEQYF,TGTGCCAGCAGTTCTCCCACCGGGATTGCCTACGAGCAGTACTTC
-,11,TRBV7-7,TRBJ1-2,-,CALGGINGYTF,TGTGCTTTGGGGGGAATTAATGGCTACACCTTC
-,19,TRBV18,TRBJ2-7,TRBD2,CASSRTGTSGSSVSYEQYF,TGTGCCAGCTCCAGAACCGGGACTAGCGGGAGTTCGGTCTCCTACGAGCAGTACTTC
-,17,TRBV7-2,TRBJ1-1,-,CASSLPMTGRPSPEAFF,TGTGCCAGCAGCTTACCCATGACAGGACGCCCCTCTCCTGAAGCTTTCTTT
-,16,TRBV4-1,TRBJ2-2,-,CASSPYSAGNTGELFF,TGCGCCAGCAGCCCCTACTCAGCGGGGAACACCGGGGAGCTGTTTTTT
-,12,TRBV7-6,TRBJ2-1,TRBD1,CASSHRDSEQFF,TGTGCCAGCAGCCACCGGGACAGTGAGCAGTTCTTC